This entry lists 21 T cell receptor beta chains sequenced from one sample in a study of blood T cell repertoires in COVID-19. TCRdb keeps only in-frame clones here, not all; method: immunoSEQ multiplex PCR. The data hold around 400,000 clones, with 70% to 90% observed a single time. The sequencing sample was made of peripheral blood. All receptors derive from a woman aged 55-70 years with COVID-19, enrolled during active disease.

This clone was seen a few times. The chain is built from TRBV2 and TRBJ2-5; D gene uncertain. This CDR3 has 13 amino acids. V was shortened by 4 bases and J by 5 bases, with 11 bases between the two germline ends. Germline lookup yields CDR1 SNHLY and CDR2 FYNNEI. The CDR3 spells CASSGGPRETQYF. DNA for the CDR3: TGTGCCAGCAGTGGAGGCCCGCGGGAGACCCAGTACTTC.

Only one count was recorded for this clone. The J gene is TRBJ2-6, the V gene TRBV5-1, with 8 bases identical to TRBD1. Germline V gives CDR1 SGHRS, CDR2 YFSETQ. This CDR3 is built from 17 residues. V shed 4 bases and J 4 bases; nucleotides not matched to a gene: 10. CDR3 region: CASSTGQGQAGANVLTF. The CDR3 bases are TGCGCCAGCAGCACCGGACAGGGACAGGCGGGGGCCAACGTCCTGACTTTC.

The gene calls are TRBV9 and TRBJ2-5, with D perhaps TRBD2 (6 bases). V lost 0 bases to trimming and J lost 5 bases, with 17 bases between them. CDR1 and CDR2 from the germline V gene are SGDLS and YYNGEE. The CDR3 is 16 amino acids. CDR3: CASSVAALRAGETQYF. DNA for the CDR3: TGTGCCAGCAGCGTAGCGGCACTCCGGGCGGGGGAGACCCAGTACTTC.

The rearrangement uses TRBV19 and TRBJ1-1, with a weak D call TRBD1 (6 bases). Looked up from germline, CDR1 is LNHDA and CDR2 is SQIVND (reference sequence). The V and J ends lost 7 bases and 5 bases respectively, with 14 bases between them. The CDR3 covers 13 residues. CDR3 sequence: CASKLPGETEAFF. The DNA of the CDR3 is TGTGCCAGTAAACTCCCAGGGGAGACTGAAGCTTTCTTT.

This clone was seen once. The rearrangement joins TRBV2 to TRBJ2-5, with 7 bases lining up with TRBD2. The CDR3 totals 15 residues. V shed 1 base, J shed 4 bases, and the junction held 6 bases outside the gene matches. Germline V gives CDR1 SNHLY, CDR2 FYNNEI. The CDR3 loop is CASSEEEGRGETQYF. The CDR3 DNA sequence: TGTGCCAGCAGTGAAGAGGAGGGGAGGGGAGAGACCCAGTACTTC.

The V gene is TRBV18, the J gene TRBJ1-2, with unresolved D. V dropped 6 bases and J dropped 0 bases, with 14 bases sitting between them. Germline CDR1 reads KGHSH; CDR2 reads LQKENI. CDR3 length: 15 residues. The CDR3 coding sequence is TGTGCCAGCTCCCCCTTAGAGGCGGCTAACTATGGCTACACCTTC. It codes for CASSPLEAANYGYTF.

The chain has TRBV2 and TRBJ1-2; the D gene is possibly TRBD1 (6 bases). With 7 bases removed from V and 2 bases from J, the gap between germline ends came to 26 bases. The CDR3 loop spans 18 amino acids. Germline assignment: CDR1 SNHLY and CDR2 FYNNEI. In nucleotides, the CDR3 is TGTGCCAGCAATCAACGCGTGACCTCGGCCAGGGGCAACTATGGCTACACCTTC. As protein: CASNQRVTSARGNYGYTF.

The chain couples TRBV5-6 to TRBJ2-1; 11 bases fit TRBD2. The V gene end was trimmed by 0 bases and the J gene end by 9 bases; junction bases not matched to a gene: 5. CDR3 length equals 15 residues. Germline CDR1 and CDR2: SGHDT and YYEEEE. The CDR3 DNA reads as TGTGCCAGCAGCTTGGAATTAGCGGGGGGGATTGAGCAGTTCTTC. It codes for CASSLELAGGIEQFF.

The chain is built from TRBV3-1 (or the pseudogene TRBV3-2) and TRBJ2-4; 10 bases map to TRBD1. Germline CDR1 is LGHDT and CDR2 is YNNKEL (reference sequence). V shed 4 bases and J 1 base; nucleotides not matched to a gene: 7. CDR3 length: 17 amino acids. The CDR3: CASSPWDRGVAKNIQYF. DNA of the CDR3: TGTGCCAGCAGCCCCTGGGACAGGGGAGTTGCCAAAAACATTCAGTACTTC.

The rearrangement links TRBV7-6 to TRBJ2-2; TRBD1 is a possible D gene (6 bases). Germline lookup yields CDR1 SGHVS and CDR2 FNYEAQ. The CDR3 extends over 16 amino acids. Trimming cost V 5 bases and J 1 base, with 14 bases left between them. DNA of the CDR3: TGTGCCAGCAGCCCGACCCAGGGGCTGAACACCGGGGAGCTGTTTTTT. Translating it yields CASSPTQGLNTGELFF.

This chain links TRBV28 with TRBJ2-3; 8 bases line up with TRBD1. The CDR3 is 16 residues long. V was clipped by 2 bases and J by 7 bases; unmatched bases: 11. Germline-derived CDR1 and CDR2 are MDHEN and SYDVKM. CDR3 in DNA: TGTGCCAGCAGTTTACCCCTAACAGGGGGAGCGCATACGCAGTATTTT. Residues: CASSLPLTGGAHTQYF. The complete variable domain, with remaining parts taken from reference TRBV28 and TRBJ2-3, reads DVKVTQSSRYLVKRTGEKVFLECVQDMDHENMFWYRQDPGLGLRLIYFSYDVKMKEKGDIPEGYSVSREKKERFSLILESASTNQTSMYLCASSLPLTGGAHTQYFGPGTRLTVL.

The chain joins TRBV12-3 or TRBV12-4 to TRBJ2-2; D gene uncertain. Trimming shortened V by 11 bases and J by 7 bases, and 8 bases separated the two germline ends. CDR3 length: 10 amino acids. The CDR3 coding sequence is TGTGCCTCCCGCGGCGGGGAGCTGTTTTTT. This sequence encodes CASRGGELFF.

This clone was counted a single time. The CDR3 sequence: CASSWGDRGFINEQFF. The CDR3 DNA sequence: TGTGCCAGCAGCTGGGGGGACAGGGGATTTATCAATGAGCAGTTCTTC. The gene calls are TRBV7-9 and TRBJ2-1; 10 bases map to TRBD1. V gave up 4 bases and J gave up 6 bases; unmatched junction bases: 9. Germline V CDR1 and CDR2: SEHNR, FQNEAQ (reference sequence). The CDR3 spans 16 residues.

This clone has more than one count but fewer than ten. The chain carries TRBV18 and TRBJ1-5, with TRBD1 identical over 7 bases. Trimming at V came to 4 bases and at J to 4 bases, leaving 1 base not matched to a gene. The CDR3 runs to 13 residues. Germline values: CDR1 KGHSH, CDR2 LQKENI. CDR3 nucleotides: TGTGCCAGCTCACGACAGGGTAATCAGCCCCAGCATTTT. Amino acid sequence: CASSRQGNQPQHF.

The V gene is TRBV27, the J gene TRBJ1-2; D is uncertain. CDR1 MNHEY and CDR2 SMNVEV come from the germline V gene (reference sequence). The CDR3 has 10 amino acids. Trimming removed 2 bases at V and 8 bases at J, with 3 bases between. CDR3 protein: CASSLQGYTF. The CDR3 DNA reads TGTGCCAGCAGTTTACAAGGCTACACCTTC.

This chain uses TRBV28 with TRBJ2-7; 7 positions match TRBD1. The germline gives CDR1 MDHEN, CDR2 SYDVKM. After removal of 6 bases from V and 3 bases from J, the junction contained 8 bases not matched to a gene. The CDR3 is 14 amino acids. The CDR3 reads CASRTQQGSYEQYF. The CDR3 nucleotides are TGTGCCAGCAGGACCCAACAGGGGAGCTACGAGCAGTACTTC.

V and J are TRBV18 and TRBJ2-1; D not resolved. The germline V gene encodes CDR1 KGHSH and CDR2 LQKENI. V gave up 2 bases and J gave up 9 bases, with 14 bases separating them. This CDR3 has 14 residues. The CDR3 nucleotides are TGTGCCAGCTCACCATTGCTTAGTGAGAGTGAGCAGTTCTTC. Amino acid sequence: CASSPLLSESEQFF.

The chain couples TRBV5-4 to TRBJ1-6, with D perhaps matching TRBD1 (6 bases). V shed 2 bases and J shed 6 bases, with 12 bases lying between them. The CDR3 extends over 15 amino acids. In germline, CDR1 is SGHNT, CDR2 YYREEE (reference sequence). The CDR3, as DNA: TGTGCCAGCAGCTTTCCTGGACAGCCTAATTCACCCCTCCACTTT. Amino acid sequence: CASSFPGQPNSPLHF.

The V and J genes are TRBV5-1 and TRBJ2-3, with TRBD1 matching 9 bases. In germline, CDR1 is SGHRS, CDR2 YFSETQ. V shed 5 bases, J shed 0 bases, and the junction held 7 bases outside the gene matches. This CDR3 has 16 residues. The chain's CDR3 is CASRPGTGTSTDTQYF. DNA of the CDR3: TGCGCCAGCAGACCCGGGACAGGGACTAGCACAGATACGCAGTATTTT.

The chain couples TRBV3-1 (or the pseudogene TRBV3-2) to TRBJ2-5, with TRBD2 matching 8 bases. This CDR3 contains 14 residues. The V gene's germline CDR1 is LGHDT and CDR2 YNNKEL (reference sequence). Germline trimming cut 7 bases from V and 1 base from J; bases unmatched to any gene: 5. The CDR3 protein is CASTLRGGQETQYF. CDR3 sequence (DNA): TGTGCCAGCACCCTCCGGGGGGGCCAAGAGACCCAGTACTTC.

The V gene is TRBV29-1, the J gene TRBJ2-3, with a weak D call TRBD2 (5 bases). Germline lookup yields CDR1 SQVTM and CDR2 ANQGSEA. Trimming pared 1 base from V and 8 bases from J, leaving 10 bases between. The CDR3 extends over 12 amino acids. The CDR3 loop reads CSVEGGLGTQYF. CDR3 sequence (DNA): TGCAGCGTTGAAGGAGGGTTAGGTACGCAGTATTTT.